This T cell receptor beta chain was captured in a study of beta chain features in type 1 diabetes. Reverse transcription of all isolated RNA meant that expressed TCRB transcripts were sequenced. Assay used: immunoSEQ multiplex PCR; TCRdb lists only in-frame clones, some missing. The data contain around 280,000 clones, 8% of them singletons. The CDR3 length is 16 residues. Germline lookup yields CDR1 SGDLS and CDR2 YYNGEE. The junction had 16 bases not matched to a gene; V was cut back by 1 base and J by 12 bases. The clonotype originates from a woman under 30 in good health. The chain uses TRBV9 and TRBJ2-1, with 7 bases matching TRBD1. Sample: central memory CD4+ T cells from blood. The CDR3 nucleotides are TGTGCCAGCAGCGTAAGAGACAGGGAATGGGGAGAAGGGCAGTTCTTC. Amino acid sequence: CASSVRDREWGEGQFF.